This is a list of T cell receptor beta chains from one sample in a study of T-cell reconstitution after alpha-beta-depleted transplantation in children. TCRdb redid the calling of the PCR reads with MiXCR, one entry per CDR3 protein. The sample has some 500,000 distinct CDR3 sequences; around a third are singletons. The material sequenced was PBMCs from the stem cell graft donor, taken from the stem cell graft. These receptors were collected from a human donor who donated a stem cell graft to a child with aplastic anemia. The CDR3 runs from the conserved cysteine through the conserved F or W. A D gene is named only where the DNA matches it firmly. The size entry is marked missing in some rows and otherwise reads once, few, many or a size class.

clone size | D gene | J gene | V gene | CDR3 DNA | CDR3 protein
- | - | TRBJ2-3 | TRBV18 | TGTGCCAGCTCACCACCGGGGGTTCGGGCAGATACGCAGTATTTT | CASSPPGVRADTQYF
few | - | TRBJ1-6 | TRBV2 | TGTGCCAGCGGGCCGGGAGGGAATTCACCCCTCCACTTT | CASGPGGNSPLHF
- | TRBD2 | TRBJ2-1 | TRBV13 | TGTGCCAGCAGCCGACTCGGGACTAGCATGGACGATGAGCAGTTCTTC | CASSRLGTSMDDEQFF
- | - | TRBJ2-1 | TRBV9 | TGTGCCAGCAGCGTAGGTTCCTCAGTGCTCTACAATGAGCAGTTCTTC | CASSVGSSVLYNEQFF
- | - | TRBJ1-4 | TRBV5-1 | TGCGCCAGCAGCTTGGATGGGCTTAATGAAAAACTGTTTTTT | CASSLDGLNEKLFF
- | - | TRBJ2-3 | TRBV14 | TGTGCCAGCAGCCAGACCCCAAATACGCAGTATTTT | CASSQTPNTQYF
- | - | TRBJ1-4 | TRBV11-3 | TGTGCCAGCAGCACCCGGGACAATCCCGAAAAACTGTTTTTT | CASSTRDNPEKLFF
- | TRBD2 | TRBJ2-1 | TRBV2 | TGTGCCAGCAGTGAGTCGGGGGGCTCCTACAATGAGCAGTTCTTC | CASSESGGSYNEQFF
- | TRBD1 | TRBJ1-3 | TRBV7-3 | TGTGCCAGCAGCCCGACAGGGGATGAAAACACCATATATTTT | CASSPTGDENTIYF
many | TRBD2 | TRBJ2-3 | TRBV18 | TGTGCCAGCAGTCCCGGGGGGGATACGCAGTATTTT | CASSPGGDTQYF
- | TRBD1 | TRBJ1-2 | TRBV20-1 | TGCAGTGCTAGGACAGGGGGAGATTATGGCTACACCTTC | CSARTGGDYGYTF
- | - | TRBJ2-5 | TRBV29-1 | TGCAGCTCCGGCGGGCGTGAGACCCAGTACTTC | CSSGGRETQYF
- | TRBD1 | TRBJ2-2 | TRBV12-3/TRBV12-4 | TGTGCCAGCAGTGCCCCTGACAGGGGCTCCGGGGAGCTGTTTTTT | CASSAPDRGSGELFF
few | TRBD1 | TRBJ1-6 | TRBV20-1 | TGCAGTGCGTGGGGACAGAACTATAATTCACCCCTCCACTTT | CSAWGQNYNSPLHF
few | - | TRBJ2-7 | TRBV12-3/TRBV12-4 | TGTGCCAGCAGTTTTGGCAGGATCTACGAGCAGTACTTC | CASSFGRIYEQYF
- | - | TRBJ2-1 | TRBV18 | TGTGCCAGCTCACCATGGGACGGATACAATGAGCAGTTCTTC | CASSPWDGYNEQFF
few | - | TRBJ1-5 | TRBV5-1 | TGCGCCAGCAGCTCCGGCGAAGGGGTGAAGCCCCAGCATTTT | CASSSGEGVKPQHF
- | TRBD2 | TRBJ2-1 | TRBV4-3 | TGCGCCAGCAGCCAGGAGGTAAGCGGGAGCTCCTACAATGAGCAGTTCTTC | CASSQEVSGSSYNEQFF
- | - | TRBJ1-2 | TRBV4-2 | TGTGCCAGCAGCCAAGAAGCAGGAGAAGGTTATGGCTACACCTTC | CASSQEAGEGYGYTF
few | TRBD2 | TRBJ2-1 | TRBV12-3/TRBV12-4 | TGTGCCAGCAGGGTTAGCGGGAGGCAGTTCTTC | CASRVSGRQFF
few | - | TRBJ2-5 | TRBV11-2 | TGTGCCAGCAGCGGGTCAGGGATGACGCAGACCCAGTACTTC | CASSGSGMTQTQYF
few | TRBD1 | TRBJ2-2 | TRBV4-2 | TGTGCCAGCAGCCAAGGACGACAGGGCACCGGGGAGCTGTTTTTT | CASSQGRQGTGELFF
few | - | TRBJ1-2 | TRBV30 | TGTGCCTGGAGTCCGCCGTTGAGAGGCTACACCTTC | CAWSPPLRGYTF
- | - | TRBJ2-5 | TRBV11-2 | TGTGCCAGCAGCTTAGATCCTGGAGGGACGGAGACCCAGTACTTC | CASSLDPGGTETQYF
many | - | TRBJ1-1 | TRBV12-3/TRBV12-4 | TGTGCCAGCAGACGAGGGGACACTGAAGCTTTCTTT | CASRRGDTEAFF
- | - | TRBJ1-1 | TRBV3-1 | TGTGCCAGCAGCCAAGATATCCCTTTCGCGGCAAGGAGGGGGATGAACACTGAAGCTTTCTTT | CASSQDIPFAARRGMNTEAFF
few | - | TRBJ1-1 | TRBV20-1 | TGCAGTGCTGTACAGGGCGTGAGGAACACTGAAGCTTTCTTT | CSAVQGVRNTEAFF
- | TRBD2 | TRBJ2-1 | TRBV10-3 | TGTGCCACCGGACTAGCGGGAGGAGACAATGAGCAGTTCTTC | CATGLAGGDNEQFF
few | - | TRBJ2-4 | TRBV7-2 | TGTGCCAGCAGCTTAGACAGACTAGCCAAAAACATTCAGTACTTC | CASSLDRLAKNIQYF
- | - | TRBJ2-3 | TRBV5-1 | TGCGCCAGCAGCTTGGCGGGACGGCACACAGATACGCAGTATTTT | CASSLAGRHTDTQYF
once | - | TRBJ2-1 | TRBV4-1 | TGCGCCAGCAGCCAAGAGTTAGAACGGGGGCTTCCCTCCTACAATGAGCAGTTCTTC | CASSQELERGLPSYNEQFF